Below are 4 T cell receptor beta chains sequenced from a single sample in a study of T cells in Graves' hyperthyroidism and ophthalmopathy. Researchers took RNA transcripts and amplified the TCR beta CDR3 regions from them. The TCR CDR3 first-round RT-PCR relied on the HTBI primer set. TCRdb re-derived calls from the multiplex PCR reads in MiXCR, one entry per CDR3 protein. In the table there are a few hundred thousand distinct CDR3 sequences, 35% to 55% of which are singletons. The material sequenced was peripheral blood or thyroid tissue (not recorded which). The source of these receptors is an adult woman with Graves' disease, either hyperthyroidism or ophthalmopathy (not recorded which).

This clonotype was observed at least ten times. The CDR3 region has the DNA TGTGCCAGTAGTACCCTCAGGGGACTGGAGACCCAGTACTTC. This sequence encodes CASSTLRGLETQYF. The chain couples TRBV19 to TRBJ2-5; TRBD1 or TRBD2 may be the D gene (6 bases each). The CDR3 has 14 amino acids. From germline, CDR1 is LNHDA and CDR2 SQIVND (reference sequence). The V end was cut by 4 bases, the J end by 5 bases, with 14 bases between.

The table lists this clonotype with many counts. This chain connects TRBV10-3 to TRBJ1-2, with a possible D match to TRBD1 (6 bases). V lost 3 bases to trimming and J lost 8 bases, with 37 bases between them. The CDR3 loop spans 21 amino acids. The V gene's germline CDR1 is ENHRY and CDR2 SYGVKD. CDR3 sequence: CAISDRWRLPGVSWGPIGYTF. For the CDR3, the DNA is TGTGCCATCAGTGATCGGTGGAGACTTCCCGGTGTGTCCTGGGGGCCGATCGGCTACACCTTC.

The chain has TRBV29-1 and TRBJ1-1; D not resolved. V lost 0 bases to trimming and J lost 1 base, with 12 bases between them. Germline V gives CDR1 SQVTM, CDR2 ANQGSEA. CDR3 length: 15 amino acids. CDR3 loop: CSVEDPTGRNTEAFF. In nucleotides, the CDR3 is TGCAGCGTTGAAGATCCAACGGGGAGGAACACTGAAGCTTTCTTT. Drawing the rest from reference TRBV29-1 and TRBJ1-1, the complete variable domain is SAVISQKPSRDICQRGTSLTIQCQVDSQVTMMFWYRQQPGQSLTLIATANQGSEATYESGFVIDKFPISRPNLTFSTLTVSNMSPEDSSIYLCSVEDPTGRNTEAFFGQGTRLTVV.

This clonotype was observed a few times. This chain links TRBV6-5 with TRBJ2-6, with no clear D. The V end was cut by 9 bases, the J end by 0 bases, with 6 bases between. CDR3 length: 13 residues. Per germline, CDR1 MNHEY and CDR2 SVGAGI. The CDR3 reads CASRTSGANVLTF. The CDR3 nucleotides read TGTGCCAGTAGAACCTCTGGGGCCAACGTCCTGACTTTC.